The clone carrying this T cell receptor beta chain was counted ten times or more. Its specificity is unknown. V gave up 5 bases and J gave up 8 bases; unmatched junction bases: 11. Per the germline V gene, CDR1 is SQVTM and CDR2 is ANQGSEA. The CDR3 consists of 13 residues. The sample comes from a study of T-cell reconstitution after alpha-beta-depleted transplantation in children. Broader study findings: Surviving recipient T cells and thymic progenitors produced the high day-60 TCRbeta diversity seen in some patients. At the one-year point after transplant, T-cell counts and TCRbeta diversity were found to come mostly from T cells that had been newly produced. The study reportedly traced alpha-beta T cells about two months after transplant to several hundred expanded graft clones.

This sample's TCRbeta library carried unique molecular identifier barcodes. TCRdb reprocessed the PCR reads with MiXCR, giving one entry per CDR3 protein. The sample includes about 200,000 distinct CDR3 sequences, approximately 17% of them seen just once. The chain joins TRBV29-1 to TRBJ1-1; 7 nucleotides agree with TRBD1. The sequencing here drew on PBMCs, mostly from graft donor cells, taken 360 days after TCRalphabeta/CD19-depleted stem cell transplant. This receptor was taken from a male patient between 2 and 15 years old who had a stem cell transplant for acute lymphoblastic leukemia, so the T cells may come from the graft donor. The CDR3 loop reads CSVIRTGLQEAFF. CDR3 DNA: TGCAGCGTTATTAGGACAGGACTTCAAGAAGCTTTCTTT.